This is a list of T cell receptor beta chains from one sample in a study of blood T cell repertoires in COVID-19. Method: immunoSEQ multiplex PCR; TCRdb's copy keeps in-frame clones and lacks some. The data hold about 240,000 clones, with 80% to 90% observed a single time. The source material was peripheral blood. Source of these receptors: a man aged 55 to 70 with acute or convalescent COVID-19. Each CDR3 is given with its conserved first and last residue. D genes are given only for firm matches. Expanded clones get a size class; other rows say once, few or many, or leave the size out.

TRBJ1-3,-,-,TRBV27,CASSLNGGSGNTIYF,TGTGCCAGCAGTTTAAACGGAGGCTCTGGAAACACCATATATTTT
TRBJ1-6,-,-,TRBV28,CASSFGSFSSSYNSPLHF,TGTGCCAGCAGTTTCGGGTCTTTCTCTAGCTCCTATAATTCACCCCTCCACTTT
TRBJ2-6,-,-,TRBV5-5,CASSLHYLTGANVLTF,TGTGCCAGCAGCTTGCACTATTTGACTGGGGCCAACGTCCTGACTTTC
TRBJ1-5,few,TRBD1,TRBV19,CASSILQGAVGQPQHF,TGTGCCAGTAGTATACTCCAGGGGGCGGTTGGTCAGCCCCAGCATTTT
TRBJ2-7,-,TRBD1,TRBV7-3,CASSRTGSYEQYF,TGTGCCAGCAGCCGGACAGGCTCCTACGAGCAGTACTTC
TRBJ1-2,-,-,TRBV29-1,CSVTGSADYGYTF,TGCAGCGTCACAGGGTCAGCCGATTATGGCTACACCTTC
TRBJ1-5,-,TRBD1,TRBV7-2,CASSLDRGNDQPQHF,TGTGCCAGCAGCTTAGACAGGGGTAACGATCAGCCCCAGCATTTT
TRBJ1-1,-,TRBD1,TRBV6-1,CASSEPDRAEAFF,TGTGCCAGCAGTGAGCCGGACAGGGCTGAAGCTTTCTTT
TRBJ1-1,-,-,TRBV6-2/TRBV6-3,CASSYSADWGETEAFF,TGTGCCAGCAGTTACTCGGCGGACTGGGGGGAAACTGAAGCTTTCTTT
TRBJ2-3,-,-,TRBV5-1,CASRLGEADTQYF,TGCGCCAGCAGACTAGGGGAGGCAGATACGCAGTATTTT
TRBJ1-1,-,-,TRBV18,CASSPGGRPTEAFF,TGTGCCAGCTCACCCGGAGGGCGGCCCACTGAAGCTTTCTTT
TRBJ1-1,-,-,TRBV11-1,CASSSRPTGMNTEAFF,TGTGCCAGCAGCTCCCGCCCGACAGGTATGAACACTGAAGCTTTCTTT
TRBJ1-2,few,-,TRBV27,CASSLGGHRTIYGYTF,TGTGCCAGCAGCTTGGGGGGGCACAGAACTATTTATGGCTACACCTTC
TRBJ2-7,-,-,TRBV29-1,CSVAGQYEQYF,TGCAGCGTTGCTGGGCAATACGAGCAGTACTTC
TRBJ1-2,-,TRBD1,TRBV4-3,CASSQNRGPNYGYTF,TGCGCCAGCAGCCAAAACAGGGGGCCGAACTATGGCTACACCTTC
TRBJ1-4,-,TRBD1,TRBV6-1,CASSDGKTGGDSEKLFF,TGTGCCAGCAGTGACGGGAAGACAGGGGGCGACAGTGAAAAACTGTTTTTT
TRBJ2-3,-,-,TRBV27,CASSLSRAATDTQYF,TGTGCCAGCAGTTTGAGTCGAGCCGCCACAGATACGCAGTATTTT
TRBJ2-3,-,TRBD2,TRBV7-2,CASSLAPPGGPGTQYF,TGTGCCAGCAGCTTAGCTCCACCGGGAGGGCCGGGTACGCAGTATTTT
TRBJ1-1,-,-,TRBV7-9,CASRRELDSTEAFF,TGTGCCAGCAGGCGAGAGTTGGACAGCACTGAAGCTTTCTTT
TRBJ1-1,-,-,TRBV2,CASSARGSDTEAFF,TGTGCCAGCAGTGCTAGGGGGTCCGACACTGAAGCTTTCTTT
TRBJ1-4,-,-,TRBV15,CATSPSGQGGEKLFF,TGTGCCACCAGCCCGTCCGGGCAGGGAGGGGAAAAACTGTTTTTT
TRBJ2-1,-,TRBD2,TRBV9,CASSARTSGNNEQFF,TGTGCCAGCAGCGCCCGGACTAGCGGAAACAATGAGCAGTTCTTC
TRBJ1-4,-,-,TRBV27,CASSLRLRGEKLFF,TGTGCCAGCAGTTTAAGGCTAAGGGGTGAAAAACTGTTTTTT
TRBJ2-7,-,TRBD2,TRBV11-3,CASSSRTSGASSYEQYF,TGTGCCAGCAGCAGCCGGACTAGCGGCGCGAGCTCCTACGAGCAGTACTTC
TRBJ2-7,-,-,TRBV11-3,CASSARVEQYF,TGTGCCAGCAGCGCCAGGGTCGAGCAGTACTTC
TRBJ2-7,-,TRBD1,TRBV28,CASRGTGERQSEQYF,TGTGCCAGCAGGGGTACAGGGGAAAGGCAAAGCGAGCAGTACTTC
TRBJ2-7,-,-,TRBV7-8,CASSLRRGEQYF,TGTGCCAGCAGCCTACGGAGGGGCGAGCAGTACTTC
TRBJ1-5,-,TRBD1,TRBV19,CASSPAAGGFQPQHF,TGTGCCAGTAGTCCCGCCGCAGGGGGCTTTCAGCCCCAGCATTTT
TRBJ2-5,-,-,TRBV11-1,CASSLGGDGQETQYF,TGTGCCAGCAGCTTAGGCGGGGACGGGCAAGAGACCCAGTACTTC
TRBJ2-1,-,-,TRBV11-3,CASSLGRGSNEQFF,TGTGCCAGCAGCTTAGGTCGGGGGAGCAATGAGCAGTTCTTC
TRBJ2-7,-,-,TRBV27,CASSGTLSYEQYF,TGTGCCAGCAGTGGGACTCTCTCCTACGAGCAGTACTTC
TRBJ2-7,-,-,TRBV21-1,CASTESFHPGQTERPTEEQYF,TGTGCCAGCACCGAGAGTTTCCATCCGGGACAGACAGAGCGCCCTACTGAGGAGCAGTACTTC
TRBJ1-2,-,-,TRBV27,CASSPYGRDGYGYTF,TGTGCCAGCAGCCCCTATGGGAGGGATGGCTATGGCTACACCTTC
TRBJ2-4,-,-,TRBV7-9,CASSLGYREAKNIQYF,TGTGCCAGCAGCTTAGGTTACAGGGAAGCCAAAAACATTCAGTACTTC
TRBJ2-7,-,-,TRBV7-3,CASSLFATSSYEQYF,TGTGCCAGCAGCTTATTTGCGACAAGCTCCTACGAGCAGTACTTC
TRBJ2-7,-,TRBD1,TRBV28,CASSPYRGYYEQYF,TGTGCCAGCAGTCCTTACAGGGGTTACTACGAGCAGTACTTC
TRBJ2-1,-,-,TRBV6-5,CASSRDFYNEQFF,TGTGCCAGCAGTCGGGACTTCTACAATGAGCAGTTCTTC
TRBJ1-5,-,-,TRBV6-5,CASSYSSDSSNQPQHF,TGTGCCAGCAGTTACTCGTCAGACAGTAGCAATCAGCCCCAGCATTTT
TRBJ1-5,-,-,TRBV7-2,CASSLDYGGQPQHF,TGTGCCAGCAGCTTAGATTACGGGGGGCAGCCCCAGCATTTT
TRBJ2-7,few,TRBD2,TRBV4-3,CASSQEARLAGGGFYEQYF,TGCGCCAGCAGCCAAGAGGCTCGACTAGCGGGAGGTGGGTTCTACGAGCAGTACTTC
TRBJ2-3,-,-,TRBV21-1,CASSTLGQRNSTDTQYF,TGTGCCAGCAGCACCCTGGGACAGCGGAATAGCACAGATACGCAGTATTTT
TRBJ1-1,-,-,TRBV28,CASYPVGGPQGTEAFF,TGTGCCAGCTACCCCGTGGGGGGTCCCCAGGGTACTGAAGCTTTCTTT
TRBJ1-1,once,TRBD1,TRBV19,CASSDRVGSTEAFF,TGTGCCAGTAGCGACAGGGTTGGTAGCACTGAAGCTTTCTTT
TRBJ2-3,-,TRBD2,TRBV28,CASSLLAGIKDTQYF,TGTGCCAGCAGTTTGCTAGCGGGAATAAAAGATACGCAGTATTTT
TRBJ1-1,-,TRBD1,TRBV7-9,CASSLDRGVVDEAFF,TGTGCCAGCAGCTTAGACAGGGGCGTCGTGGATGAAGCTTTCTTT
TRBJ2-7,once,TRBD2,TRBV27,CASSLASGTLSYEQYF,TGTGCCAGCAGTTTAGCTAGCGGGACCCTCTCCTACGAGCAGTACTTC
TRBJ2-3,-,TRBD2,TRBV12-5,CASGLALRPSGSGTDTQYF,TGTGCTAGTGGTTTGGCCTTGCGCCCTAGCGGGTCAGGGACAGATACGCAGTATTTT